The 9 T cell receptor beta chains below come from one sample, sequenced in a study of cytomegalovirus exposure and HLA in healthy donors. PCR employed 60 Vbeta and 13 Jbeta primers. Method: immunoSEQ multiplex PCR; TCRdb's copy keeps in-frame clones and lacks some. The table for this sample gives about 60,000 clones. Sequencing used PBMCs. The receptors come from a young woman in good health and CMV-seronegative.

The rearrangement joins TRBV28 to TRBJ1-5; D is uncertain. The CDR3 contains 13 residues. V gave up 2 bases and J gave up 4 bases, with 6 bases separating them. The V gene's germline CDR1 is MDHEN and CDR2 SYDVKM. The DNA for the CDR3 is TGTGCCAGCAGTTTACGCAGTAATCAGCCCCAGCATTTT. Its translation is CASSLRSNQPQHF.

The CDR3 DNA reads TGTGCCAGCAGCTTTGACGGGGTCGGAGAGTTCTATGGCTACACCTTC. This codes for CASSFDGVGEFYGYTF. The V gene is TRBV12-1, the J gene TRBJ1-2. TRBV12-1 is a documented pseudogene. There are 16 residues in the CDR3.

The gene calls are TRBV5-4 and TRBJ2-7; 13 bases fit TRBD2. The CDR3 is made up of 18 amino acids. V lost 4 bases, J lost 4 bases, and 14 bases stayed unmatched. Germline values: CDR1 SGHNT, CDR2 YYREEE (reference sequence). DNA of the CDR3: TGTGCCAGCAGCCAACCAAGCTCCCGGACTAGCGGGGGTTACGAGCAGTACTTC. As protein: CASSQPSSRTSGGYEQYF.

The chain employs TRBV6-1 and TRBJ2-1; the D gene is possibly TRBD2 (7 bases). Germline V gives CDR1 MNHNS, CDR2 SASEGT. The CDR3 has 14 amino acids. Trimming stripped 0 bases from V and 5 bases from J, with 8 bases between. In nucleotides, the CDR3 is TGTGCCAGCAGTGAAGCGGGGGGGCACAATGAGCAGTTCTTC. Translated, it gives CASSEAGGHNEQFF.

The chain joins TRBV5-1 to TRBJ1-2; 11 bases map to TRBD1. The V segment lost 4 bases and the J segment 8 bases; nucleotides outside the gene matches: 10. This CDR3 has 15 residues. Germline V lookup: CDR1 SGHRS, CDR2 YFSETQ. The CDR3, as DNA: TGCGCCAGCAGCCAATGGGACAGGGGGTCGGGAGGCTACACCTTC. As protein: CASSQWDRGSGGYTF.

V usage is TRBV5-1 and J usage is TRBJ1-2; 9 bases fit TRBD1. Germline CDR1 is SGHRS and CDR2 is YFSETQ. The CDR3 is made up of 14 amino acids. Unmatched junction bases numbered 9, after V lost 4 bases and J lost 8 bases. The CDR3 region has the DNA TGCGCCAGCAGCCTACCGGGACAGGGAGAAGGCTACACCTTC. Protein: CASSLPGQGEGYTF.

V and J are TRBV10-2 and TRBJ1-2; tentative D call: TRBD1 (6 bases). CDR1 and CDR2 (germline): WSHSY, SAAADI. V shed 0 bases and J shed 4 bases, with 9 bases lying between them. The CDR3 extends over 14 amino acids. The CDR3 region has the DNA TGCGCCAGCAGTGAGTCGGACAGTGGCTATGGCTACACCTTC. This codes for CASSESDSGYGYTF.

V gene TRBV15 combines with J gene TRBJ2-7; D may be TRBD2 (6 bases). This CDR3 spans 16 amino acids. Germline V gives CDR1 LNHNV, CDR2 YYDKDF (reference sequence). The V and J ends lost 3 bases and 6 bases respectively, with 21 bases between them. CDR3 region: CATSREHLGTAGEQYF. In DNA form, the CDR3 reads TGTGCCACCAGCAGGGAACACCTTGGGACTGCTGGCGAGCAGTACTTC.

The chain links TRBV13 to TRBJ2-2, with D uncertain. The CDR3 covers 14 residues. The V end lost 3 bases, the J end lost 1 base, and 6 bases lay between the germline ends. Germline V gives CDR1 PRHDT, CDR2 FYEKMQ (reference sequence). The CDR3 bases are TGTGCCAGCAGCTTTGAACAGAACACCGGGGAGCTGTTTTTT. Its protein product is CASSFEQNTGELFF.